A selection of T cell receptor beta chains follows, all from one sample in a study of beta chain features in type 1 diabetes. Clones were read by immunoSEQ multiplex PCR, and TCRdb kept only the in-frame ones, dropping some. There are around 150,000 clones in the sample; 10% to 13% occur only once, and more than 0.45% lies in the top ten. Sequenced input: central memory CD4+ T cells from blood. The receptors come from a man aged 30-40 years with type 1 diabetes. Both conserved end residues are part of each CDR3. The D gene is left open where the match is weak. The listing skips clone size in some rows; elsewhere it reads once, few, many or a size class.

TRBJ2-3	14	TRBV2	-	-	TGTGCCAGCCTACCTGGACTATCTACAGATACGCAGTATTTT	CASLPGLSTDTQYF
TRBJ2-3	13	TRBV29-1	few	TRBD2	TGCAGCGTTGATACGGGAGGATCGGATACGCAGTATTTT	CSVDTGGSDTQYF
TRBJ2-1	14	TRBV5-6	few	TRBD1	TGTGCCAGCAGCTTGGCCTACAGGGGAAATGAGCAGTTCTTC	CASSLAYRGNEQFF
TRBJ1-2	14	TRBV27	few	-	TGTGCCAGCAGCCGGACAGCCTCTAACTATGGCTACACCTTC	CASSRTASNYGYTF
TRBJ2-6	17	TRBV5-8	few	TRBD1	TGTGCCACCTCAACCGGGACAGTCCCCTCTGGGGCCAACGTCCTGACTTTC	CATSTGTVPSGANVLTF
TRBJ2-5	14	TRBV7-7	-	-	TGTGCTAGCAGCTTAGGGCCAGGCGAAGAGACCCAGTACTTC	CASSLGPGEETQYF
TRBJ1-5	15	TRBV4-2	once	-	TGTGCCAGCAGCGGCTCGGCAGGGCTCAATCAGCCCCAGCATTTT	CASSGSAGLNQPQHF
TRBJ1-1	13	TRBV18	once	-	TGTGCCAGCTCCCTTGGACAGAACACTGAAGCTTTCTTT	CASSLGQNTEAFF
TRBJ1-3	14	TRBV29-1	-	TRBD1	TGCAGCGTCGCCTTGGACAGGCGCGGAAACACCATATATTTT	CSVALDRRGNTIYF
TRBJ2-7	15	TRBV6-5	once	-	TGTGCCAGCAGTCTCCCAACGGGGACATCCTACGAGCAGCACTTC	CASSLPTGTSYEQHF
TRBJ2-1	17	TRBV9	few	TRBD2	TGTGCCAGCAGCGTAGCCATTCTAGCGGGAGAAGGCAATGAGCAGTTCTTC	CASSVAILAGEGNEQFF
TRBJ2-7	12	TRBV7-9	-	-	TGTGCCAGCAGCTTCCCACTCGGCGAGCAGTACTTC	CASSFPLGEQYF
TRBJ2-7	13	TRBV7-9	few	-	TGTGCCAGCAGCTTAATGGCCCCTTACGAGCAGTACTTC	CASSLMAPYEQYF
TRBJ2-7	14	TRBV4-3	few	-	TGCGCCAGCAGCCAAAGCCGGACTCACTACGAGCAGTACTTC	CASSQSRTHYEQYF
TRBJ1-4	14	TRBV27	-	TRBD1	TGTGCCAGCGGCGACAGGGCCCTCTATGAAAAACTGTTTTTT	CASGDRALYEKLFF
TRBJ2-7	12	TRBV14	-	-	TGTGCCAGCAGCCAACGCAGATACGAGCAGTACTTC	CASSQRRYEQYF
TRBJ1-2	16	TRBV4-1	-	-	TGCGCCAGCAGCCAAGATCGCCACAGTAAAAGCTATGGCTACACCTTC	CASSQDRHSKSYGYTF
TRBJ2-4	17	TRBV21-1	few	-	TGTGCCAGCAGCGCCCGGGGACTAGCGGGCGTAAAAAACATTCAGTACTTC	CASSARGLAGVKNIQYF
TRBJ2-1	14	TRBV7-3	-	-	TGTGCCAGCAGCGAAGGAGGGCCTTCAGGAGAGCAGTTCTTC	CASSEGGPSGEQFF
TRBJ2-5	16	TRBV9	-	-	TGTGCCAGCAGTGGGCCGTCAGGTTCGTTCCAAGAGACCCAGTACTTC	CASSGPSGSFQETQYF
TRBJ2-3	16	TRBV19	-	TRBD2	TGTGCCAGTAGTAGCGGGAGGGCCGGGGGGACAGATACGCAGTATTTT	CASSSGRAGGTDTQYF
TRBJ2-3	15	TRBV6-1	few	-	TGTGCCAGCAGTGAATACGTGGGCAGCCCAGATACGCAGTATTTT	CASSEYVGSPDTQYF
TRBJ2-5	16	TRBV28	few	TRBD2	TGTGCCAGCAGTTCGTTAACTAGCGGGAGGATACGGACCCAGTACTTC	CASSSLTSGRIRTQYF
TRBJ2-2	19	TRBV4-2	-	TRBD2	TGTGCCAGCAGCCAAGACACTAGCGGGACGCTAGGGGGGGCCGGGGAGCTGTTTTTT	CASSQDTSGTLGGAGELFF
TRBJ2-1	15	TRBV5-1	few	-	TGCGCCAGCTTTCCCGAGATTGACAGGTACAATGAGCAGTTCTTC	CASFPEIDRYNEQFF
TRBJ2-1	14	TRBV6-6	-	TRBD1	TGTGCCAGCAGCCGGGACAGGGGATACAATGAGCAGTTCTTC	CASSRDRGYNEQFF
TRBJ2-1	15	TRBV4-2	few	-	TGTGCCAGCAGCCAAGGAATGGACTCCAACAATGAGCAGTTCTTC	CASSQGMDSNNEQFF
TRBJ2-1	14	TRBV28	few	-	TGTGCCAGCAGTACCAGCGGAGCCTACAATGAGCAGTTCTTC	CASSTSGAYNEQFF